This T cell receptor (beta chain) was identified during a study of siplizumab effects on memory and regulatory T cells. Study-level points and caveats: Memory cells seemed less diverse than naive T cells, which seemed major alloresponse contributors.

CDR1 and CDR2 (germline): MDHEN, SYDVKM. Trimming shortened V by 7 bases and J by 6 bases, and 13 bases separated the two germline ends. CDR3 length: 13 amino acids. Worth noting for this clone: Its antigen is not known.

Generated by immunoSEQ multiplex PCR, the TCRdb table keeps only in-frame clones and is missing some. The sample records about 120,000 clones, around 95% being singletons. Sequences were obtained from non-Treg CD4+ T cells sorted from blood. The receptor comes from a human donor in good health. This chain links TRBV28 with TRBJ1-5; no clear D gene. The CDR3 DNA sequence: TGTGCCAGCACCTTAGAGCCCGGTCAGCCCCAGCATTTT. Amino acids: CASTLEPGQPQHF.